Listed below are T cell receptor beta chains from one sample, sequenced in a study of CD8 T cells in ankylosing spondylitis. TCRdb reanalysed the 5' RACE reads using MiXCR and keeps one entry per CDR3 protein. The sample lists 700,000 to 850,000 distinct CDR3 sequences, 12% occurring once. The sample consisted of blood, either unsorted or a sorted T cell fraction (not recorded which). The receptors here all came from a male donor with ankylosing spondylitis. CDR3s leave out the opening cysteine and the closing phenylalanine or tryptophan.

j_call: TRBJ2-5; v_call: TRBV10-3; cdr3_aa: AIARGETQY
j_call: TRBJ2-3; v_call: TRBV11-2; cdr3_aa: ASSHPRGFRKDTQY
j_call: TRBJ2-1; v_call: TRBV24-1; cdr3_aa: ATSDRKPSQRRSYNEQF
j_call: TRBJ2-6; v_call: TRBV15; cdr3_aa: ATSRDIAGSGANVLT
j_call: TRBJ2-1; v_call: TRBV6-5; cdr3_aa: ASSYSTSYEQF
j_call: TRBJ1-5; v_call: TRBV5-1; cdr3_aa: ASFKRSRRSQPQH
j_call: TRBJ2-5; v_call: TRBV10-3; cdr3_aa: AISSGQQETQY
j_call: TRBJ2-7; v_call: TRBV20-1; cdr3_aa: SAGLAVTHEQY
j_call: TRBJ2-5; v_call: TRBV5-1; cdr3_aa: ASSRDGMQETQY
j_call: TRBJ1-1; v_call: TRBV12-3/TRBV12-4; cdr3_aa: ASRPDFTEAF
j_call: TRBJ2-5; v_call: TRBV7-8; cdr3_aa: ASSDLGLAGEETQY